This T cell receptor (beta chain) was captured in a study of T cell responses to AZD1222 COVID-19 vaccine. TCRdb's table, derived via immunoSEQ multiplex PCR, lists solely in-frame clones and lacks some. The sample contains some 150,000 clones, approximately 87% of which appear only once. V was trimmed by 1 base and J by 0 bases, leaving 0 bases between them. CDR1 DFQATT and CDR2 SNEGSKA come from the germline V gene (reference sequence). The CDR3 extends over 11 amino acids. This material consisted of peripheral blood, taken on day 0 of MenACWY control vaccination. The sequence came from an adult in good health. The gene calls are TRBV20-1 and TRBJ1-1, with D uncertain. This chain's CDR3 is CSARVNTEAFF. Written as DNA, the CDR3 is TGCAGTGCTAGAGTGAACACTGAAGCTTTCTTT.